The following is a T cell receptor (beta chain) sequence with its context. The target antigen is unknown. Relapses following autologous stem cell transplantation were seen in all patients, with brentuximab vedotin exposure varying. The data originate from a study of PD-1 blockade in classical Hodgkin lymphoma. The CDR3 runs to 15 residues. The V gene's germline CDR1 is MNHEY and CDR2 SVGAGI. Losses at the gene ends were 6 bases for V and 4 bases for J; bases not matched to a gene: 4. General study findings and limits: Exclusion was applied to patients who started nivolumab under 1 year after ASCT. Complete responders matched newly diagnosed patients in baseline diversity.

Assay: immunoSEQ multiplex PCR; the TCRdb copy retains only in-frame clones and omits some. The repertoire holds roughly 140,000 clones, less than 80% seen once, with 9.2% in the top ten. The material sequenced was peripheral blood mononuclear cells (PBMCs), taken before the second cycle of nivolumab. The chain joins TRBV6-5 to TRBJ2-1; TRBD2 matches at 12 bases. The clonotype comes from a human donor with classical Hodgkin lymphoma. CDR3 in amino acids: CASRTLAGGYNEQFF. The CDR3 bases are TGTGCCAGCAGGACACTAGCGGGGGGTTACAATGAGCAGTTCTTC.